Shown below are 5 T cell receptor beta chains from a single sample sequenced in a study of tumor and adjacent non-tumor tissue in lung cancer. This sample's RNA came from whole unsorted tissue. TCRbeta libraries were built with three rounds of nested PCR, modified from ARM-PCR. TCRdb reprocessed the multiplex PCR reads via MiXCR and lists one record per CDR3 protein. This table has roughly 81,000 distinct CDR3 sequences, approximately 71% appearing once. What was sequenced was lung tumor tissue. These receptors originate from an older woman with non-small cell lung cancer.

As concerns this clonotype: The junction does not match germline at one end; this may be a read error. The chain joins TRBV5-1 to TRBJ2-3; 8 positions agree with TRBD1. CDR3 length: 14 residues. Germline CDR1 is SGHRS and CDR2 is YFSETQ. This CDR3 reads CVSNQDRATDTQYF. In DNA form, the CDR3 reads TGCGTCAGCAACCAGGACAGGGCGACAGATACGCAGTATTTT. Together with reference TRBV5-1 and TRBJ2-3, the CDR3 gives the full variable domain: KAGVTQTPRYLIKTRGQQVTLSCSPISGHRSVSWYQQTPGQGLQFLFEYFSETQRNKGNFPGRFSGRQFSNSRSEMNVSTLELGDSALYLCVSNQDRATDTQYFGPGTRLTVL.

On this clonotype: The junction differs from germline at one of its ends, possibly a read error. This chain joins TRBV10-3 and TRBJ2-5; TRBD2 agrees at 8 bases. The CDR3 sequence is 15 residues long. Germline assignment: CDR1 ENHRY and CDR2 SYGVKD. The chain's CDR3 is CAFSESQRETETQYF. The CDR3 nucleotides are TGTGCCTTCAGTGAGTCGCAGCGGGAGACGGAGACTCAGTACTTC.

This chain joins TRBV6-1 and TRBJ1-5; D is unresolved. The CDR3 is 15 amino acids. V lost 2 bases to trimming and J lost 15 bases, with 23 bases between them. CDR1 MNHNS and CDR2 SASEGT come from the germline V gene. The CDR3 sequence is CASSELFMRVWSRHF. CDR3 in DNA: TGTGCCAGCAGTGAATTGTTTATGAGGGTGTGGTCCCGGCATTTT.

The table lists this clonotype with a count of one. One base away lies a much larger clone, so this may be a sequencing read error. The CDR3: CASNSRANSPLHF. The CDR3, as DNA: TGTGCCAGCAATAGTAGGGCCAATTCACCCCTCCACTTT. The chain employs TRBV13 and TRBJ1-6; no firm D call. This CDR3 contains 13 residues. Trimming shortened V by 7 bases and J by 7 bases, and 11 bases separated the two germline ends. Per germline, CDR1 PRHDT and CDR2 FYEKMQ (reference sequence).

This clonotype was detected only once. A junction boundary mismatches the germline segment, possibly from a read error. J is TRBJ2-1 and V is TRBV6-1; TRBD2 might be the D (5 bases). The CDR3 covers 16 residues. From germline, CDR1 is MNHNS and CDR2 SASEGT. CDR3 sequence: CASSAVLELEGGKQFF. Written as DNA, the CDR3 is TGTGCCAGTAGTGCGGTGTTGGAACTAGAGGGCGGCAAGCAGTTCTTC.